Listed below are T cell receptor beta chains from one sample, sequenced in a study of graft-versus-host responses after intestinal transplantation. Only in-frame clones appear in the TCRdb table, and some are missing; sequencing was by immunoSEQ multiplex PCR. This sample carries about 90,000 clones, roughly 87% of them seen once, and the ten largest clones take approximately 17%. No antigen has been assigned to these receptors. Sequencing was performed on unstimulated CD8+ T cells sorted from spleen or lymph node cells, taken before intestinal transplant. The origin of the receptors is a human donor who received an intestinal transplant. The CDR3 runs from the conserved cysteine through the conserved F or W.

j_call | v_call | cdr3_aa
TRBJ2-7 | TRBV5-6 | CASSPFSGVSYEQYF
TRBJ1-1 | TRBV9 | CASSVLAGKGSEAFF
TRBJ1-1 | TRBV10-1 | CASSESEDREGNTEAFF
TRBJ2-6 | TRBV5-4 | CASSWLPSGANVLTF
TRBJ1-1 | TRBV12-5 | CASGQGDLNTEAFF
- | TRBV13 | CASSSSGRGSYEQYF
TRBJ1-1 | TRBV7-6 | CASSLGQGEAFF
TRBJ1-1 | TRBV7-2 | CASSLGAAGSTEAFF
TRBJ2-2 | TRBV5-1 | CASSLWLTGFTGELFF
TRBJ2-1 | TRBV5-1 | CASSPGTSEEQFF
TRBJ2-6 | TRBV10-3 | CAISEGISGANVLTF
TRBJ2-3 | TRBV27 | CASSGYSTDTQYF
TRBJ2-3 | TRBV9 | CASSVGAGDPTDTQYF
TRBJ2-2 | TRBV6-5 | CASSYTGQLPGELFF
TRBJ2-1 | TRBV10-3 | CAITRDYLNEQFF
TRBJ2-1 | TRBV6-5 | CASVREDYNEQFF
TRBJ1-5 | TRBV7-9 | CASSPEGEDFESAQHF